The following is a T cell receptor (beta chain) sequence with its context. No antigen is known for it. Profiling relied on immunoSEQ multiplex PCR, and the TCRdb table lists in-frame clones only, not all of them. The data show 45,000 to 60,000 clones, roughly 84% seen once. This record comes from a study of siplizumab effects on memory and regulatory T cells. Study conclusions and caveats: Naive T cell populations appeared to exhibit greater diversity than memory cells and appeared to be major alloresponse contributors.

J lost 2 bases, V lost 5 bases, and 12 bases had no gene match. Germline V gives CDR1 SGHRS, CDR2 YFSETQ. This CDR3 has 16 residues. The V call is TRBV5-1, the J call TRBJ2-5, with 7 bases lining up with TRBD2. Sequencing input: naive CD8+ T cells sorted from blood. The sequence was obtained from a human donor in good health. CDR3 amino acids: CASSHTPGLPQETQYF. The DNA for the CDR3 is TGCGCCAGCAGTCACACTCCGGGACTACCTCAAGAGACCCAGTACTTC.